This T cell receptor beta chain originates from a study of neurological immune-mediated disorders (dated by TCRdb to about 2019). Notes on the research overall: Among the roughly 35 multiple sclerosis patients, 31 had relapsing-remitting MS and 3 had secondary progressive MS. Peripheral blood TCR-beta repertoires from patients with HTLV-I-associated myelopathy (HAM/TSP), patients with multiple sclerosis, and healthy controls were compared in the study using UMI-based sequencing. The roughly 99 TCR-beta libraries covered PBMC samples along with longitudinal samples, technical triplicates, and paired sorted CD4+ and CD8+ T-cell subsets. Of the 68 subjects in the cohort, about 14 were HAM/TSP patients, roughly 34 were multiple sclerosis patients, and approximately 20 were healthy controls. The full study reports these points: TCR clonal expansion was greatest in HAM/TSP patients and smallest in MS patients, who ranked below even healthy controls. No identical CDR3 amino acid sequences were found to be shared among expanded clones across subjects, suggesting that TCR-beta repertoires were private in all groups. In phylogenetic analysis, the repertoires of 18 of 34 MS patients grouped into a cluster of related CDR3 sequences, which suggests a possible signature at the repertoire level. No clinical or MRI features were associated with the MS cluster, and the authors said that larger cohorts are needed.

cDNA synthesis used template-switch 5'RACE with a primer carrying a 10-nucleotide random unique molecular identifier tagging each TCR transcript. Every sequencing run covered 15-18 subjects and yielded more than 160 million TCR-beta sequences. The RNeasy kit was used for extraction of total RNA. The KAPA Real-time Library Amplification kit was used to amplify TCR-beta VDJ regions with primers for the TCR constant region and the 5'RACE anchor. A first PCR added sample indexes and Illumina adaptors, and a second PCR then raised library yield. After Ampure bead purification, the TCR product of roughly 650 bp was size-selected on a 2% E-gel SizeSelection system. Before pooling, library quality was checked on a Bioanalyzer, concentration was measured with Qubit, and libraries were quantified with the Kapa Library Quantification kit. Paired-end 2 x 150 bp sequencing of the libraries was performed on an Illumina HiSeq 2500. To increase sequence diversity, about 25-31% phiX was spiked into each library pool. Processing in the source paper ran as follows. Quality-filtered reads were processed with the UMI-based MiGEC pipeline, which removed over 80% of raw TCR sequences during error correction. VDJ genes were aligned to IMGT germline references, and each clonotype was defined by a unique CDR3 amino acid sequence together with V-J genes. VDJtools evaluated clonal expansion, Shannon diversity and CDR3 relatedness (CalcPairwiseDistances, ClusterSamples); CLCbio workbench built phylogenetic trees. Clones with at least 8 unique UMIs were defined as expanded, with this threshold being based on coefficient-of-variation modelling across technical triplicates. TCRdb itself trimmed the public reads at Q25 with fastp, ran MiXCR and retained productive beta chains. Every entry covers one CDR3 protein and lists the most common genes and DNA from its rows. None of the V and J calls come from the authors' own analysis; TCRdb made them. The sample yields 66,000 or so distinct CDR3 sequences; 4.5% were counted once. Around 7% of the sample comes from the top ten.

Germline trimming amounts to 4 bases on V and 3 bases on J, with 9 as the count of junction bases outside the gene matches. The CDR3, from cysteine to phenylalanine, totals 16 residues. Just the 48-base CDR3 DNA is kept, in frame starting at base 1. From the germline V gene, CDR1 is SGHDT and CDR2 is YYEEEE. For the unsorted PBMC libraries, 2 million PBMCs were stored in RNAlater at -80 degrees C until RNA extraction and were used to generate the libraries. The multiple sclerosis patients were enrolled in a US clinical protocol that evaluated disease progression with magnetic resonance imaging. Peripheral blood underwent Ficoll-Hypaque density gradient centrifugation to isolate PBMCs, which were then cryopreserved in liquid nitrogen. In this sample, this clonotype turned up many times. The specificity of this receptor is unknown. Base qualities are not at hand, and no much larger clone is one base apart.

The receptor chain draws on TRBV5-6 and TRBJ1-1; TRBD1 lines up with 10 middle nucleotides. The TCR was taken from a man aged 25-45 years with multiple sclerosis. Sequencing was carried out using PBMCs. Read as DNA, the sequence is TGTGCCAGCAGCACCTCCGAGACAGGGGGCCACACTGAAGCTTTCTTT. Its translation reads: CASSTSETGGHTEAFF.